This T cell receptor beta chain is from a study of blood T cell repertoires in COVID-19. Study at large: The samples span acute and convalescent COVID-19 from the United States, Italy and Spain. Sources were T cells, B-cell-depleted T cells, or PBMCs; the material itself was cDNA or gDNA.

The V segment lost 0 bases and the J segment 7 bases; nucleotides outside the gene matches: 3. Germline CDR1 is KGHSH and CDR2 is LQKENI. The CDR3 spans 15 residues. Original handling: The assay estimated nucleated cells by amplifying reference gene primers. The method was immunoSEQ multiplex PCR; TCRdb's version includes in-frame clones alone and lacks a portion of them. V and J calls and clone size are given by that table; D and trimming were obtained from the DNA. Among around 200,000 clones, about four fifths were seen once, and the ten largest hold roughly 2.9%. The receptor was derived from a man aged 50 or older with active or convalescent COVID-19. Sequenced input: peripheral blood. J is TRBJ2-1 and V is TRBV18; TRBD2 agrees at 10 bases. The CDR3 nucleotides read TGTGCCAGCTCACCACCGGGACTAGCGCTGAATGAGCAGTTCTTC. Protein: CASSPPGLALNEQFF.